The 15 T cell receptor beta chains given below trace back to one sample, sequenced in a study of blood T cell repertoires in COVID-19. Repertoires were generated with immunoSEQ multiplex PCR, while TCRdb's copy carries only in-frame clones and drops some. The sample carries roughly 300,000 clones, roughly nine tenths recorded once. Sequencing used peripheral blood. The source of these receptors is a young man who had recovered from COVID-19.

This rearrangement joins TRBV4-3 to TRBJ1-3, with TRBD1 identical over 7 bases. The V and J ends lost 3 bases and 5 bases, in that order; junction bases with no gene match: 10. Germline-derived CDR1 and CDR2 are LGHNA and YSLEER. The CDR3 is 16 residues long. This CDR3 is CASSQSVGTERNTIYF. The CDR3 bases are TGCGCCAGCAGCCAGTCCGTCGGGACAGAGAGAAACACCATATATTTT.

This chain joins TRBV9 and TRBJ1-3; perhaps TRBD1 as D (5 bases). This CDR3 comprises 13 residues. V gave up 0 bases and J gave up 10 bases, with 11 bases separating them. CDR1 and CDR2 from the germline V gene are SGDLS and YYNGEE. The CDR3, as DNA: TGTGCCAGCAGCGTAGGGACAAGTCCAACCATATATTTT. This encodes CASSVGTSPTIYF.

Only one count was recorded for this clone. The rearrangement joins TRBV23-1 to TRBJ1-1; D might be TRBD1 (5 bases). Being an ORF, TRBV23-1 has a function that is uncertain. V lost 1 base and J 5 bases, leaving 17 bases between the germline ends. This CDR3 comprises 16 residues. CDR3 in amino acids: CASSQFRDTGVTEAFF. Written as DNA, the CDR3 is TGCGCCAGCAGTCAATTTCGAGATACGGGGGTAACTGAAGCTTTCTTT.

V and J are TRBV28 and TRBJ2-7, with 9 bases identical to TRBD1. Germline V gene lookup returns CDR1 MDHEN and CDR2 SYDVKM. This CDR3 has 15 amino acids. Trimming at V came to 7 bases and at J to 2 bases, leaving 9 bases not matched to a gene. CDR3 protein: CASTPGTGIPYEQYF. Written as DNA, the CDR3 is TGTGCCAGCACGCCCGGGACAGGGATTCCCTACGAGCAGTACTTC.

The V gene is TRBV12-5, the J gene TRBJ2-5, with 7 bases aligning to TRBD1. Trimming cost V 5 bases and J 0 bases; bases outside gene matches: 6. Germline V gene sequence: CDR1 LGHNT, CDR2 FRNRAP. The CDR3 extends over 15 amino acids. The CDR3 bases are TGTGCTAGTGGTCCTGACAGGGCTTACCAAGAGACCCAGTACTTC. Translating gives CASGPDRAYQETQYF.

The chain links TRBV27 to TRBJ1-1; 10 nucleotides match TRBD1. Germline V CDR1 and CDR2: MNHEY, SMNVEV (reference sequence). The CDR3 spans 15 residues. J was trimmed by 6 bases and V by 6 bases; bases with no gene match: 10. The CDR3 reads CASREGQGMGSEAFF. DNA for the CDR3: TGTGCCAGCAGGGAGGGACAGGGGATGGGCTCTGAAGCTTTCTTT.

This rearrangement joins TRBV6-5 to TRBJ2-1; 9 positions match TRBD2. Trimming cost V 4 bases and J 4 bases; bases outside gene matches: 8. The CDR3 consists of 16 residues. CDR1 is MNHEY, CDR2 SVGAGI, per germline. CDR3 nucleotide sequence: TGTGCCAGCAGTTCCCTAACTAGCGGGTCGTACAATGAGCAGTTCTTC. Protein sequence: CASSSLTSGSYNEQFF.

This clone has a handful of counts. This chain joins TRBV6-6 and TRBJ1-1, with 11 bases identical to TRBD1. In germline, CDR1 is MNHNY, CDR2 SVGAGI (reference sequence). This CDR3 is built from 14 residues. V shed 5 bases, J shed 8 bases, and the junction held 7 bases outside the gene matches. CDR3 protein: CASSRDRGKLEAFF. CDR3 bases: TGTGCCAGCAGTCGGGACAGGGGGAAACTAGAAGCTTTCTTT.

The CDR3 here is CASSQAPYEQYF. DNA for the CDR3: TGTGCCAGCAGCCAAGCCCCGTACGAGCAGTACTTC. This chain uses TRBV14 with TRBJ2-7; D is unresolved. The V gene lost 1 base and the J gene lost 4 bases, with 5 bases spanning the gap. The germline gives CDR1 SGHDN, CDR2 FVKESK. This CDR3 comprises 12 residues.

The chain combines TRBV14 with TRBJ2-2; 7 nucleotides align to TRBD2. The V gene's germline CDR1 is SGHDN and CDR2 FVKESK. Losses at the gene ends were 1 base for V and 4 bases for J; bases not matched to a gene: 0. CDR3 length: 14 residues. The CDR3 sequence is CASSQAGGTGELFF. The CDR3 bases are TGTGCCAGCAGCCAAGCGGGGGGCACCGGGGAGCTGTTTTTT.

The rearrangement joins TRBV24-1 to TRBJ2-5; 9 positions agree with TRBD2. With 4 bases clipped from V and 5 bases from J, the junction kept 7 bases outside the gene matches. The CDR3 spans 15 residues. Per germline, CDR1 KGHDR and CDR2 SFDVKD. CDR3 region: CATSEGLSGGETQYF. The CDR3 nucleotides are TGTGCCACCAGTGAGGGATTAAGCGGGGGGGAGACCCAGTACTTC.

The rearrangement links TRBV5-4 to TRBJ2-7; possibly TRBD2 for D (6 bases). Germline values: CDR1 SGHNT, CDR2 YYREEE (reference sequence). The CDR3 runs to 12 residues. Trimming took 3 bases from V and 6 from J, leaving 10 bases between them. CDR3 in DNA: TGTGCCAGCAGCTGGGGGACTGCCGAGCAGTACTTC. This codes for CASSWGTAEQYF. The complete variable domain, with remaining parts taken from reference TRBV5-4 and TRBJ2-7, reads ETGVTQSPTHLIKTRGQQVTLRCSSQSGHNTVSWYQQALGQGPQFIFQYYREEENGRGNFPPRFSGLQFPNYSSELNVNALELDDSALYLCASSWGTAEQYFGPGTRLTVT.

The chain recombines TRBV5-4 with TRBJ2-7, with 8 bases identical to TRBD1. The CDR3 is 15 residues long. With 0 bases clipped from V and 0 bases from J, the junction kept 2 bases outside the gene matches. Germline CDR1 reads SGHNT; CDR2 reads YYREEE (reference sequence). DNA of the CDR3: TGTGCCAGCAGCTTGGGGGGGACAGGCTCCTACGAGCAGTACTTC. It specifies CASSLGGTGSYEQYF.

The V gene is TRBV6-6, the J gene TRBJ1-1, with a possible D match to TRBD1 (6 bases). The CDR3 runs 14 residues. Between the trimmed V and J ends, which lost 4 bases and 3 bases, there was a span of 12 bases. The germline CDR1 and CDR2 sequences are MNHNY and SVGAGI (reference sequence). The CDR3 sequence is CASSSITGHTEAFF. The CDR3 DNA reads TGTGCCAGCAGTTCCATCACAGGGCACACTGAAGCTTTCTTT.

This chain uses TRBV4-1 with TRBJ2-1; 7 bases map to TRBD2. Germline loops: CDR1 MGHRA, CDR2 YSYEKL. V shed 1 base, J shed 1 base, and the junction held 4 bases outside the gene matches. The CDR3 contains 16 residues. The CDR3, as DNA: TGCGCCAGCAGCCAAGTGGGGGAGGGGTCCTACAATGAGCAGTTCTTC. It is translated as CASSQVGEGSYNEQFF.